Listed below are T cell receptor beta chains from one sample, sequenced in a study of CD8 T cells in ankylosing spondylitis. TCRdb re-analysed the 5' RACE reads in MiXCR, keeping a single row per CDR3 protein. The repertoire includes around 390,000 distinct CDR3 sequences, about 20% of them detected once, and about 16% sits in the top ten. Sequencing used blood, either unsorted or a sorted T cell fraction (not recorded which). The source is a male donor with ankylosing spondylitis. Each CDR3 is given with its conserved first and last residue. The D gene is left open where the match is weak. A clone size is listed for some rows: how often the clone was seen (once, few, many), or a class if it is expanded.

cdr3_nt: TGTGCCAGCAGCTTAACCGGATTAGCGGGGAGGGATACGCAGTATTTT
cdr3_aa: CASSLTGLAGRDTQYF
d_call: TRBD2
v_call: TRBV7-8
clone_size: NA
j_call: TRBJ2-3

cdr3_nt: TGTGCCAGCAGCGAACGCCTCGGGAGGGACACTGAAGCTTTCTTT
cdr3_aa: CASSERLGRDTEAFF
d_call: NA
v_call: TRBV2
clone_size: NA
j_call: TRBJ1-1

cdr3_nt: TGTGCCAGCAGCGTCCTAGAAGCGCCTATGCAGTTCTTC
cdr3_aa: CASSVLEAPMQFF
d_call: NA
v_call: TRBV9
clone_size: NA
j_call: TRBJ2-1

cdr3_nt: TGTGCCACCCACGACAGGGGCCTCCACTCCGACCGAAACACCATATATTTT
cdr3_aa: CATHDRGLHSDRNTIYF
d_call: TRBD1
v_call: TRBV24-1
clone_size: few
j_call: TRBJ1-3

cdr3_nt: TGTGCCAGCAGTGAGATGGGATGGACTAGCAGGGCACAAGAGACCCAGTACTTC
cdr3_aa: CASSEMGWTSRAQETQYF
d_call: TRBD2
v_call: TRBV2
clone_size: NA
j_call: TRBJ2-5

cdr3_nt: TGCAGCGTTGAACATCGAGGGACAGGGGCCTACGAGCAGTACTTC
cdr3_aa: CSVEHRGTGAYEQYF
d_call: TRBD1
v_call: TRBV29-1
clone_size: few
j_call: TRBJ2-7

cdr3_nt: TGCGCCAGCAGCCCTGGGAGGGCCCTCACAGATACGCAGTATTTT
cdr3_aa: CASSPGRALTDTQYF
d_call: TRBD2
v_call: TRBV5-1
clone_size: many
j_call: TRBJ2-3

cdr3_nt: TGCGCCAGCAGCCTCGAGACTAACAATGAGCAGTTCTTC
cdr3_aa: CASSLETNNEQFF
d_call: NA
v_call: TRBV5-1
clone_size: NA
j_call: TRBJ2-1

cdr3_nt: TGCGCCAGTGGAGATCTTGCCAGGTACACAGATACGCAGTATTTT
cdr3_aa: CASGDLARYTDTQYF
d_call: NA
v_call: TRBV5-1
clone_size: NA
j_call: TRBJ2-3

cdr3_nt: TGCAGCGCCTTGGGGGGGGCGGGCAACTATGGCTACACCTTC
cdr3_aa: CSALGGAGNYGYTF
d_call: NA
v_call: TRBV29-1
clone_size: few
j_call: TRBJ1-2

cdr3_nt: TGTGCCAGCAGCTTAGCGCTGTCTGTAGGAGAGACCCAGTACTTC
cdr3_aa: CASSLALSVGETQYF
d_call: NA
v_call: TRBV7-9
clone_size: NA
j_call: TRBJ2-5

cdr3_nt: TGTGCCAGCAGCTTCGAGACAGTTGAGGCAGATACGCAGTATTTT
cdr3_aa: CASSFETVEADTQYF
d_call: NA
v_call: TRBV21-1
clone_size: few
j_call: TRBJ2-3

cdr3_nt: TGCGCCAGCAGCCAACCGAACCCCCAGCAAGAGACCCAGTACTTC
cdr3_aa: CASSQPNPQQETQYF
d_call: NA
v_call: TRBV4-1
clone_size: few
j_call: TRBJ2-5

cdr3_nt: TGTGCCATCAGTGCCGGGACAGGGAAAGAGACCCAGTACTTC
cdr3_aa: CAISAGTGKETQYF
d_call: TRBD1
v_call: TRBV10-3
clone_size: few
j_call: TRBJ2-5

cdr3_nt: TGTGCCAGCAGTGGGGCATGGGTGTCAGGGGAGCTGTTTTTT
cdr3_aa: CASSGAWVSGELFF
d_call: NA
v_call: TRBV2
clone_size: NA
j_call: TRBJ2-2

cdr3_nt: TGTGCCAGCAGTTTAGCCTCAAGAAACACCGGGGAGCTGTTTTTT
cdr3_aa: CASSLASRNTGELFF
d_call: NA
v_call: TRBV12-3/TRBV12-4
clone_size: many
j_call: TRBJ2-2

cdr3_nt: TGCAGTGCTCTGGACCCTTCTGGGGCCAACGTCCTGACTTTC
cdr3_aa: CSALDPSGANVLTF
d_call: NA
v_call: TRBV20-1
clone_size: few
j_call: TRBJ2-6

cdr3_nt: TGTGCCAGCAGCACGGGGACTTTCGAAGAGACCCAGTACTTC
cdr3_aa: CASSTGTFEETQYF
d_call: NA
v_call: TRBV5-4
clone_size: NA
j_call: TRBJ2-5

cdr3_nt: TGTGCCAGCAGTCAGCTTGGGGCCAGGGGAAGAGCTTTCTTT
cdr3_aa: CASSQLGARGRAFF
d_call: NA
v_call: TRBV6-1
clone_size: many
j_call: TRBJ1-1

cdr3_nt: TGTGCCAGCAGCCTCCTAGACAGGGAGGTTGGCTACACCTTC
cdr3_aa: CASSLLDREVGYTF
d_call: TRBD1
v_call: TRBV3-1
clone_size: NA
j_call: TRBJ1-2